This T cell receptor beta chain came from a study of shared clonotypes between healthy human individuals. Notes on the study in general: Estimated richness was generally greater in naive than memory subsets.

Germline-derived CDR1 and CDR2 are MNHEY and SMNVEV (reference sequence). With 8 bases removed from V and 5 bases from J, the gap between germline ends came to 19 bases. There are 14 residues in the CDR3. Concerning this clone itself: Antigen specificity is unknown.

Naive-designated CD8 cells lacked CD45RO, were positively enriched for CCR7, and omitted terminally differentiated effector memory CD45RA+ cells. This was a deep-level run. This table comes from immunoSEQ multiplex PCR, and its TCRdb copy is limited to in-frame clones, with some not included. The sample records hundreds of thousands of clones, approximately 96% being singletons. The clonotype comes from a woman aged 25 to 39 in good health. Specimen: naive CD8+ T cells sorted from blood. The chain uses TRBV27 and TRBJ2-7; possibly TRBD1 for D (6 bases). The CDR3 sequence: CASCLGPTGNEQYF. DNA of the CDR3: TGTGCCAGCTGCTTAGGGCCTACAGGGAACGAGCAGTACTTC.